The 16 T cell receptor beta chains given below trace back to one sample, sequenced in a study of blood T cell repertoires in COVID-19. Here immunoSEQ multiplex PCR was the method, and the copy in TCRdb shows in-frame clones only, minus some. This table has 100,000 or so clones, roughly 88% appearing once. The sequenced material came from peripheral blood. All receptors come from a woman aged 55-69 years with acute or convalescent COVID-19.

The chain employs TRBV19 and TRBJ2-5, with 8 bases fitting TRBD2. Germline V gives CDR1 LNHDA, CDR2 SQIVND (reference sequence). Unmatched junction bases numbered 4, after V lost 5 bases and J lost 2 bases. This CDR3 has 14 residues. As DNA, the CDR3 is TGTGCCAGTAGTCCCGGGACTAGGCAAGAGACCCAGTACTTC. Protein sequence: CASSPGTRQETQYF.

This clone was recorded once. The chain combines TRBV25-1 with TRBJ2-3; D is possibly TRBD2 (5 bases). From germline, CDR1 is MGHDK and CDR2 SYGVNS. CDR3 size: 14 residues. The V end was cut by 8 bases, the J end by 1 base, with 13 bases between. As DNA, the CDR3 is TGTGCCAGCGCGTCCCTGGGAGGCACAGATACGCAGTATTTT. It is translated as CASASLGGTDTQYF.

The V call is TRBV9, the J call TRBJ2-1; 9 nucleotides align to TRBD2. In germline, CDR1 is SGDLS, CDR2 YYNGEE. The CDR3 length is 15 residues. The trim removed 4 bases at V and 6 bases at J, leaving 8 bases unmatched. The CDR3 spells CASSPSSGNSNEQFF. The CDR3 coding sequence is TGTGCCAGCAGCCCTTCTAGCGGGAACTCCAATGAGCAGTTCTTC.

The chain recombines TRBV7-2 with TRBJ1-2, with no clear D. Trimming removed 1 base at V and 4 bases at J, with 25 bases between. This CDR3 comprises 19 residues. Germline CDR1 SGHTA, CDR2 FQGNSA. This CDR3 reads CASSLGVRRAITSGYGYTF. The CDR3 region has the DNA TGTGCCAGCAGCTTAGGGGTGAGGAGGGCCATAACCTCTGGCTATGGCTACACCTTC. Full variable domain (missing parts from reference TRBV7-2 and TRBJ1-2): GAGVSQSPSNKVTEKGKDVELRCDPISGHTALYWYRQSLGQGLEFLIYFQGNSAPDKSGLPSDRFSAERTGGSVSTLTIQRTQQEDSAVYLCASSLGVRRAITSGYGYTFGSGTRLTVV.

The V and J genes are TRBV2 and TRBJ2-5; 16 bases are a match to TRBD2. The V gene's germline CDR1 is SNHLY and CDR2 FYNNEI. The CDR3 sequence is 18 residues long. V trimming: 6 bases; J trimming: 2 bases; junction bases outside the gene matches: 9. CDR3 loop: CASRTPGLAGGRQETQYF. The CDR3 nucleotides are TGTGCCAGCAGAACACCGGGACTAGCGGGAGGGAGGCAAGAGACCCAGTACTTC.

In its sample, this clone was seen once. The chain combines TRBV14 with TRBJ2-7; D is perhaps TRBD1 (5 bases). The CDR3 runs to 13 residues. Germline-derived CDR1 and CDR2 are SGHDN and FVKESK. V was trimmed by 1 base and J by 2 bases, leaving 6 bases between them. In DNA, the CDR3 is TGTGCCAGCAGCCAAGTACAGGCCTACGAGCAGTACTTC. Amino acids: CASSQVQAYEQYF.

The rearrangement joins TRBV5-1 to TRBJ1-2; no clear D. This CDR3 has 13 residues. V lost 0 bases to trimming and J lost 4 bases, with 7 bases between them. CDR1 is SGHRS and CDR2 is YFSETQ in the germline V gene. This CDR3 is CASSLAMSYGYTF. In DNA form, the CDR3 reads TGCGCCAGCAGCTTGGCTATGAGCTATGGCTACACCTTC.

The J gene is TRBJ1-1, the V gene TRBV4-2; D is unresolved. Germline values: CDR1 LGHNA, CDR2 YNFKEQ. The CDR3 is 14 amino acids. V lost 2 bases, J lost 5 bases, and 12 bases lay in between. The CDR3 sequence is CASSQTTATTEAFF. The DNA of the CDR3 is TGTGCCAGCAGCCAAACCACCGCTACGACTGAAGCTTTCTTT.

The chain couples TRBV2 to TRBJ2-1; 13 bases fit TRBD2. The germline gives CDR1 SNHLY, CDR2 FYNNEI. The CDR3 contains 19 residues. V gave up 6 bases and J gave up 0 bases; unmatched junction bases: 11. The DNA of the CDR3 is TGTGCCAGCAGACCAAATGATAGGACTAGCGGGAGCTCCTACAATGAGCAGTTCTTC. As protein: CASRPNDRTSGSSYNEQFF. The full variable domain, its missing parts supplied by reference TRBV2 and TRBJ2-1, is EPEVTQTPSHQVTQMGQEVILRCVPISNHLYFYWYRQILGQKVEFLVSFYNNEISEKSEIFDDQFSVERPDGSNFTLKIRSTKLEDSAMYFCASRPNDRTSGSSYNEQFFGPGTRLTVL.

This chain links TRBV25-1 with TRBJ1-2, with TRBD1 matching over 8 bases. CDR1 is MGHDK, CDR2 SYGVNS, per germline. J gave up 8 bases and V 4 bases, and 6 bases lay outside the gene matches. The CDR3 is made up of 13 amino acids. CDR3: CASSADRGGGYTF. CDR3 DNA: TGTGCCAGCAGTGCCGACAGGGGAGGGGGCTACACCTTC.

V gene TRBV6-5 combines with J gene TRBJ2-7; 15 bases match TRBD2. The CDR3 contains 16 residues. Unmatched junction bases numbered 3, after V lost 1 base and J lost 5 bases. Per the germline V gene, CDR1 is MNHEY and CDR2 is SVGAGI. The CDR3 DNA reads TGTGCCAGCAGTTACTTTGGGACTAGCGGGAGGAACGAGCAGTACTTC. The encoded protein is CASSYFGTSGRNEQYF.

This chain connects TRBV27 to TRBJ1-2; the D is unclear. The germline V gene encodes CDR1 MNHEY and CDR2 SMNVEV (reference sequence). V was trimmed by 2 bases and J by 6 bases, leaving 10 bases between them. CDR3 length: 13 amino acids. In nucleotides, the CDR3 is TGTGCCAGCAGTTTACGGGGTATCAATGGCTACACCTTC. Translating it yields CASSLRGINGYTF.

The V call is TRBV9, the J call TRBJ2-2; weak D call: TRBD1 (5 bases). This CDR3 is 15 amino acids long. CDR1 and CDR2 from the germline V gene are SGDLS and YYNGEE. Trimming stripped 0 bases from V and 1 base from J, with 7 bases between. CDR3 nucleotides: TGTGCCAGCAGCGTAGGACAGCTGAACACCGGGGAGCTGTTTTTT. Translated, it gives CASSVGQLNTGELFF.

This rearrangement joins TRBV10-3 to TRBJ1-1, with TRBD1 matching over 8 bases. The trim removed 6 bases at V and 4 bases at J, leaving 7 bases unmatched. The CDR3 sequence is 14 residues long. Looked up from germline, CDR1 is ENHRY and CDR2 is SYGVKD. The CDR3 loop reads CAISAQQGGTEAFF. Written as DNA, the CDR3 is TGTGCCATCAGCGCCCAACAGGGGGGCACTGAAGCTTTCTTT.

This chain uses TRBV5-4 with TRBJ1-2, with D perhaps TRBD1 (6 bases). Trimming removed 3 bases from V and 4 bases from J, with 13 bases in between. CDR3 length equals 14 residues. Germline V gene data show CDR1 as SGHNT and CDR2 as YYREEE (reference sequence). The CDR3 loop reads CASSSQGQGYGYTF. DNA of the CDR3: TGTGCCAGCAGCTCTCAGGGGCAGGGCTATGGCTACACCTTC.

This chain connects TRBV2 to TRBJ2-6; TRBD2 is a possible D gene (6 bases). This CDR3 comprises 15 residues. V was trimmed by 7 bases and J by 1 base, leaving 11 bases between them. Germline CDR1 SNHLY, CDR2 FYNNEI. The CDR3 DNA follows: TGTGCCAGCACAATCGGGGGTTCTGGGGCCAACGTCCTGACTTTC. Amino acids: CASTIGGSGANVLTF.